This TCR beta chain appears in the sequencing data of a study of cytomegalovirus exposure and HLA in healthy donors. Germline assignment: CDR1 SGHAT and CDR2 FQNNGV. This CDR3 comprises 16 residues. J lost 5 bases, V lost 5 bases, and 8 bases had no gene match. Use of 60 Vbeta and 13 Jbeta primers characterized the PCR. The assay was immunoSEQ multiplex PCR, and TCRdb's table has in-frame clones only and misses some. The data show some 160,000 clones, around 80% seen once. Findings of the study overall: Accurate predictions that matched the HLA-A and HLA-B alleles of most subjects were reportedly made from TCR beta sequences. Presence/absence analysis assumed near-uniform sequencing depth across donors.

Regarding this clone: Its antigen is not identified. Within the sample, other DNA sequences also encode this same CDR3.

Sequencing was performed on PBMCs. The chain carries TRBV11-2 and TRBJ2-2, with TRBD1 matching 10 bases. This receptor was taken from a man between 40 and 49 years old in good health and CMV-seronegative. This CDR3 reads CASSNWGQGKTGELFF. CDR3 nucleotide sequence: TGTGCCAGCAGCAACTGGGGACAGGGGAAAACCGGGGAGCTGTTTTTT.